One and the same sample provided the 22 T cell receptor beta chains below, sequenced in a study of CD8 T cells in ankylosing spondylitis. MiXCR was run by TCRdb on the 5' RACE reads, yielding one entry per CDR3 protein. The sample consists of fewer than 550,000 distinct CDR3 sequences, 5.3% of them appearing once. These receptors have no known antigen. Overall study findings and caveats: For ankylosing spondylitis blood, a TCR beta motif of several highly homologous variants appeared characteristic.

The sequenced sample consisted of blood, either unsorted or a sorted T cell fraction (not recorded which). Receptor source: a male donor with ankylosing spondylitis.

This clonotype was seen at least ten times. The chain carries TRBV20-1 and TRBJ1-5; D ambiguous. V was trimmed by 5 bases and J by 3 bases, leaving 11 bases between them. Germline CDR1 DFQATT, CDR2 SNEGSKA (reference sequence). The CDR3 is 13 amino acids. This CDR3 is CSAFDDPNQPQHF. CDR3 nucleotides: TGCAGTGCTTTTGATGACCCCAATCAGCCCCAGCATTTT.

This clonotype was detected many times. V is TRBV5-1 and J is TRBJ1-6, with a tentative D call TRBD1 (6 bases). V shed 5 bases and J shed 7 bases, with 16 bases lying between them. This CDR3 region has 15 residues. Germline V gene lookup returns CDR1 SGHRS and CDR2 YFSETQ. Written as DNA, the CDR3 is TGCGCCAGCAGACCCGGGGGCGCAGGAAATTCACCCCTCCACTTT. It specifies CASRPGGAGNSPLHF.

The sample holds many counts of this clonotype. The chain joins TRBV6-5 to TRBJ1-6; D ambiguous. The ends were cut back, 0 bases at V and 11 bases at J, with 14 bases in the middle. Germline V gene lookup returns CDR1 MNHEY and CDR2 SVGAGI. The CDR3 consists of 15 residues. Written as DNA, the CDR3 is TGTGCCAGCAGTTACTCCGGCACAGAAGGTCCACCCCTCCACTTT. Protein: CASSYSGTEGPPLHF.

This clonotype was observed at least ten times. J is TRBJ2-7 and V is TRBV9; 7 bases line up with TRBD2. V lost 0 bases, J lost 7 bases, and 4 bases stayed unmatched. Germline loops: CDR1 SGDLS, CDR2 YYNGEE. The CDR3 runs 13 residues. CDR3 coding DNA: TGTGCCAGCAGCGTAGTCGGGGGGAAGGAGCAGTACTTC. This translates into CASSVVGGKEQYF.

This clonotype was counted a single time. Relative to the germline gene, one junction end is altered; a read error may explain this. The V call is TRBV20-1, the J call TRBJ2-7, with 9 bases lining up with TRBD2. This CDR3 region has 15 residues. The germline gives CDR1 DFQATT, CDR2 SNEGSKA (reference sequence). CDR3 region: CCASLSAGGSAEQYF. In DNA, the CDR3 is TGCTGTGCTAGCCTGTCGGCGGGAGGGTCGGCCGAGCAGTACTTC.

The table lists this clonotype with many counts. The CDR3 nucleotides are TGCAGTGGGACAATTACCGGGACAGCCTACAATGAGCAGTTCTTC. Translation: CSGTITGTAYNEQFF. J is TRBJ2-1 and V is TRBV20-1; 7 bases fit TRBD1. Germline V gives CDR1 DFQATT, CDR2 SNEGSKA (reference sequence). V shed 7 bases, J shed 2 bases, and the junction held 11 bases outside the gene matches. This CDR3 has 15 amino acids.

This clonotype was counted at least ten times. The J gene is TRBJ1-1, the V gene TRBV5-1; TRBD1 might be the D (5 bases). Germline assignment: CDR1 SGHRS and CDR2 YFSETQ. The CDR3 runs to 11 residues. With 7 bases removed from V and 11 bases from J, the gap between germline ends came to 15 bases. In DNA, the CDR3 is TGCGCCAGCGCCTCCGGGACCGGGGCTTTCTTT. Protein sequence: CASASGTGAFF.

This clonotype was counted ten times or more. The chain's CDR3 is CASSLKRGGREQFF. Written as DNA, the CDR3 is TGTGCCAGCAGCCTAAAGCGGGGGGGCCGTGAGCAGTTCTTC. V gene TRBV3-1 combines with J gene TRBJ2-1, with 10 bases identical to TRBD2. Germline lookup yields CDR1 LGHDT and CDR2 YNNKEL (reference sequence). J gave up 9 bases and V 4 bases, and 6 bases lay outside the gene matches. The CDR3 has 14 residues.

This clonotype has more than one count but fewer than ten. A much larger clone is a single base away; this may be a read error. The CDR3 nucleotides read TGTGCCAGCAGTGAATGGGACACTGAAGCTTTCTTT. Translation gives CASSEWDTEAFF. The chain employs TRBV25-1 and TRBJ1-1; D uncertain. Germline CDR1 is MGHDK and CDR2 is SYGVNS. This CDR3 has 12 residues. Deletions cut 1 base from V and 3 bases from J, with 3 bases between.

This clonotype was detected ten times or more. This sequence joins TRBV20-1 and TRBJ2-7; D remains unclear. V shed 3 bases and J shed 0 bases, with 18 bases lying between them. CDR1 is DFQATT and CDR2 is SNEGSKA in the germline V gene (reference sequence). The length of the CDR3 is 16 residues. The chain's CDR3 is CSARASGRLISYEQYF. DNA of the CDR3: TGCAGTGCTAGGGCCTCTGGACGGCTGATCTCCTACGAGCAGTACTTC.

The chain uses TRBV4-3 and TRBJ1-1; possible D gene TRBD1, 6 bases. V dropped 1 base and J dropped 5 bases, with 14 bases sitting between them. CDR3 length equals 15 residues. Looked up from germline, CDR1 is LGHNA and CDR2 is YSLEER. The CDR3 spells CASSQVWGGGTEAFF. CDR3 DNA: TGCGCCAGCAGCCAAGTCTGGGGGGGCGGGACTGAAGCTTTCTTT.

There are a few counts of this clonotype. The V call is TRBV10-3, the J call TRBJ2-7, with TRBD2 identical over 9 bases. This CDR3 region has 15 residues. The junction had 6 bases not matched to a gene; V was cut back by 5 bases and J by 1 base. CDR1 and CDR2 from the germline V gene are ENHRY and SYGVKD. The CDR3 DNA sequence: TGTGCCATCAGTCTTAGCGGGGGAGATTCCTACGAGCAGTACTTC. Translation gives CAISLSGGDSYEQYF.

The sample holds many counts of this clonotype. V usage is TRBV12-3 or TRBV12-4 and J usage is TRBJ2-2, with 7 bases matching TRBD2. This CDR3 is built from 18 residues. V lost 4 bases to trimming and J lost 2 bases; unmatched junction nucleotides: 13. The CDR3 spells CASSSVGGTIENTGELFF. In DNA form, the CDR3 reads TGTGCCAGCAGTTCCGTGGGGGGGACTATCGAAAACACCGGGGAGCTGTTTTTT.

The rearrangement uses TRBV5-6 and TRBJ2-1; D is unresolved. V was cut by 4 bases and J by 8 bases, with 10 bases left in between. Germline V gene data show CDR1 as SGHDT and CDR2 as YYEEEE. The CDR3 sequence is 12 residues long. The CDR3 nucleotides read TGTGCCAGCAGCAACGGGCTGGATGAGCAGTTCTTC. This sequence encodes CASSNGLDEQFF.

The sample holds a few counts of this clonotype. The V call is TRBV29-1, the J call TRBJ1-2; TRBD1 matches at 8 bases. CDR3 length equals 14 residues. With V trimmed by 3 bases and J by 6 bases, 9 bases remained unmatched. The germline V gene has CDR1 SQVTM and CDR2 ANQGSEA. The CDR3 bases are TGCAGCGTTGATGGACAGGGTTTAATAGATGGCTACACCTTC. Protein product: CSVDGQGLIDGYTF.

This clonotype was recorded many times. The J gene is TRBJ2-7, the V gene TRBV4-1; 10 bases line up with TRBD2. Trimming removed 0 bases from V and 3 bases from J; junction bases left unmatched: 8. The CDR3 spans 17 residues. CDR1 is MGHRA and CDR2 is YSYEKL in the germline V gene. The CDR3 region is CASSQERVAGGRYEQYF. CDR3 bases: TGCGCCAGCAGCCAAGAGAGGGTAGCGGGAGGTCGCTACGAGCAGTACTTC.

This clonotype came up many times. This sequence joins TRBV27 and TRBJ2-7, with D perhaps matching TRBD2 (5 bases). This CDR3 has 14 amino acids. CDR1 MNHEY and CDR2 SMNVEV come from the germline V gene (reference sequence). V lost 9 bases to trimming and J lost 3 bases, with 18 bases between them. The CDR3 DNA reads as TGTGCCAGTGCCCCGGGGTTGTCCATCTACGAGCAGTACTTC. Encoded protein: CASAPGLSIYEQYF.

This clonotype has more than one count but fewer than ten. The chain has TRBV6-2 or TRBV6-3 and TRBJ2-6; D is undetermined. V dropped 9 bases and J dropped 0 bases, with 9 bases sitting between them. Germline assignment: CDR1 MNHEY and CDR2 SVGEGT. CDR3 size: 14 residues. In DNA, the CDR3 is TGTGCCAGGCCAGCCCCCTCTGGGGCCAACGTCCTGACTTTC. Translated: CARPAPSGANVLTF.

In its sample, this clonotype was seen a few times. The gene calls are TRBV5-1 and TRBJ1-2; D is possibly TRBD1 (5 bases). The CDR3 spans 12 residues. Germline V CDR1 and CDR2: SGHRS, YFSETQ. CDR3 in DNA: TGCGCAAGCCATGACAGAAACTATGGCTACACCTTC. This codes for CASHDRNYGYTF.

This clonotype appeared many times. V usage is TRBV7-8 and J usage is TRBJ2-7; a weak D match, TRBD1 (5 bases). Trimming stripped 5 bases from V and 7 bases from J, with 15 bases between. Germline loops: CDR1 SGHVS, CDR2 FQNEAQ. The CDR3 length is 13 residues. The DNA for the CDR3 is TGTGCCAGCAGCCCCATGGTACAGGAGGAGCAGTACTTC. Translation gives CASSPMVQEEQYF.

This clonotype occurred many times. The CDR3 loop is CASSSAYRGASEAFF. CDR3 DNA sequence: TGTGCCAGCAGCTCAGCATACAGAGGGGCGTCTGAAGCTTTCTTT. The chain carries TRBV11-1 and TRBJ1-1; D possibly corresponds to TRBD1 (5 bases). Germline V gives CDR1 SGHAT, CDR2 FQDESV (reference sequence). The CDR3 runs to 15 residues. Trimming removed 4 bases from V and 6 bases from J, with 18 bases in between.

This clonotype occurred a few times. V and J are TRBV30 and TRBJ1-1, with D unclear. This CDR3 spans 15 amino acids. Deletions cut 0 bases from V and 1 base from J, with 12 bases between. Germline-derived CDR1 and CDR2 are GTSNPN and SVGIG (reference sequence). CDR3 protein: CAWSVMAAGNTEAFF. In DNA form, the CDR3 reads TGTGCCTGGAGTGTGATGGCGGCAGGGAACACTGAAGCTTTCTTT.